The 27 T cell receptor beta chains below come from one sample, sequenced in a study of cytomegalovirus exposure and HLA in healthy donors. Some clones are missing from TCRdb's copy, which holds only in-frame ones; the method was immunoSEQ multiplex PCR. The sample includes roughly 120,000 clones, roughly 90% of them seen just once. Sequencing input: PBMCs. These receptor sequences come from a man under 40 in good health and CMV-seronegative.

The V and J genes are TRBV27 and TRBJ2-3; tentative D call: TRBD2 (5 bases). Germline CDR1 is MNHEY and CDR2 is SMNVEV (reference sequence). The CDR3 extends over 13 amino acids. V lost 7 bases and J 2 bases, leaving 10 bases between the germline ends. CDR3 coding DNA: TGTGCCAGCACGGGAACAGCCACAGATACGCAGTATTTT. This sequence encodes CASTGTATDTQYF.

V and J are TRBV19 and TRBJ2-6; TRBD1 agrees at 7 bases. The CDR3 length is 18 residues. CDR1 is LNHDA and CDR2 is SQIVND in the germline V gene (reference sequence). Trimming took 6 bases from V and 3 from J; bases not matched to a gene: 14. CDR3 nucleotides: TGTGCCAGTAGCCCACAGGGGCCCCGAGGTATTGGGGCCAACGTCCTGACTTTC. The encoded protein is CASSPQGPRGIGANVLTF.

The rearrangement links TRBV7-9 to TRBJ2-3; 10 bases line up with TRBD2. V lost 5 bases to trimming and J lost 1 base; unmatched junction nucleotides: 15. Germline CDR1 SEHNR, CDR2 FQNEAQ (reference sequence). The CDR3 is 19 residues long. CDR3 amino acids: CASSPEGGLAGDRTDTQYF. The CDR3 bases are TGTGCCAGCAGCCCCGAGGGGGGGCTAGCGGGGGACCGCACAGATACGCAGTATTTT.

V gene TRBV13 combines with J gene TRBJ2-5; the match to TRBD1 covers 7 bases. Unmatched junction bases numbered 3, after V lost 5 bases and J lost 3 bases. The germline V gene encodes CDR1 PRHDT and CDR2 FYEKMQ (reference sequence). This CDR3 is built from 13 residues. The CDR3 DNA follows: TGTGCCAGCAGCCTCACAGGGGAAGAGACCCAGTACTTC. Protein sequence: CASSLTGEETQYF.

The chain is built from TRBV11-2 and TRBJ1-2, with D tentatively TRBD1 (6 bases). Germline CDR1 SGHAT, CDR2 FQNNGV. V gave up 4 bases and J gave up 4 bases, with 16 bases separating them. The CDR3 extends over 15 amino acids. CDR3 sequence reads: CASSSPGQGGYGYTF. CDR3 DNA: TGTGCCAGCAGCTCACCGGGACAAGGAGGCTATGGCTACACCTTC.

V is TRBV6-6 and J is TRBJ2-3; D is ambiguous. Trimming removed 2 bases at V and 11 bases at J, with 14 bases between. CDR3 size: 13 residues. Germline V CDR1 and CDR2: MNHNY, SVGAGI (reference sequence). CDR3 nucleotides: TGTGCCAGCAGTTACCTTACTAATTCGGGGCAGTATTTT. This gives the protein CASSYLTNSGQYF.

The chain is built from TRBV6-1 and TRBJ1-6, with 9 bases matching TRBD1. CDR3 length: 14 residues. V trimming: 6 bases; J trimming: 7 bases; junction bases outside the gene matches: 4. The germline V gene has CDR1 MNHNS and CDR2 SASEGT. CDR3 protein: CASRGDRENSPLHF. CDR3 DNA: TGTGCCAGCAGAGGGGACAGGGAGAATTCACCCCTCCACTTT.

V usage is TRBV5-8 and J usage is TRBJ2-1; D is unresolved. This CDR3 comprises 15 residues. Germline V gene lookup returns CDR1 SGHTS and CDR2 YDEGEE. V gave up 4 bases and J gave up 3 bases, with 14 bases separating them. The CDR3 region has the DNA TGTGCCAGCAGCCCGGTTGGTCGTCTCTACAATGAGCAGTTCTTC. This encodes CASSPVGRLYNEQFF.

The CDR3 is CASSSWTGGETQYF. CDR3 DNA sequence: TGTGCCAGCAGTTCCTGGACGGGGGGAGAGACCCAGTACTTC. The genes are TRBV6-6 and TRBJ2-5, with 7 bases lining up with TRBD2. This CDR3 is 14 amino acids long. V lost 4 bases to trimming and J lost 4 bases; unmatched junction nucleotides: 6. Germline V gene lookup returns CDR1 MNHNY and CDR2 SVGAGI (reference sequence).

This clone came up a few times. The V gene is TRBV25-1, the J gene TRBJ1-6, with 7 bases identical to TRBD1. The J segment lost 7 bases and the V segment lost 7 bases, leaving 7 bases of the junction unmatched. The germline V gene has CDR1 MGHDK and CDR2 SYGVNS. The CDR3 is made up of 14 amino acids. The CDR3 DNA is TGTGCCAGCAACCCGGGACAGTGGAATTCACCCCTCCACTTT. Translated: CASNPGQWNSPLHF. Based on the CDR3 plus reference TRBV25-1 and TRBJ1-6, the full variable domain is EADIYQTPRYLVIGTGKKITLECSQTMGHDKMYWYQQDPGMELHLIHYSYGVNSTEKGDLSSESTVSRIRTEHFPLTLESARPSHTSQYLCASNPGQWNSPLHFGNGTRLTVT.

The rearrangement uses TRBV19 and TRBJ1-1; D uncertain. Trimming took 4 bases from V and 1 from J, leaving 13 bases between them. The CDR3 spans 15 residues. Germline-derived CDR1 and CDR2 are LNHDA and SQIVND (reference sequence). The CDR3 loop is CASSRNSPPNTEAFF. DNA of the CDR3: TGTGCCAGTAGTAGAAACAGCCCGCCGAACACTGAAGCTTTCTTT. Using reference TRBV19 and TRBJ1-1 for the parts outside the CDR3, the full variable domain is DGGITQSPKYLFRKEGQNVTLSCEQNLNHDAMYWYRQDPGQGLRLIYYSQIVNDFQKGDIAEGYSVSREKKESFPLTVTSAQKNPTAFYLCASSRNSPPNTEAFFGQGTRLTVV.

V and J are TRBV7-6 and TRBJ1-1, with TRBD1 as a possible D gene (5 bases). V lost 5 bases to trimming and J lost 3 bases, with 10 bases between them. This CDR3 is 13 amino acids long. The V gene's germline CDR1 is SGHVS and CDR2 FNYEAQ. This CDR3 is CASSPARDTEAFF. In nucleotides, the CDR3 is TGTGCCAGCAGCCCCGCCAGGGACACTGAAGCTTTCTTT. The full variable domain, with the rest looked up from reference TRBV7-6 and TRBJ1-1, is GAGVSQSPRYKVTKRGQDVALRCDPISGHVSLYWYRQALGQGPEFLTYFNYEAQQDKSGLPNDRFSAERPEGSISTLTIQRTEQRDSAMYRCASSPARDTEAFFGQGTRLTVV.

The gene calls are TRBV4-3 and TRBJ2-7; D gene uncertain. CDR1 and CDR2 (germline): LGHNA, YSLEER. V lost 0 bases to trimming and J lost 2 bases, with 5 bases between them. The CDR3 is made up of 13 amino acids. The CDR3 DNA reads TGCGCCAGCAGCCAAGATCTCGCCTACGAGCAGTACTTC. It codes for CASSQDLAYEQYF.

CDR3 region: CASSADGQWVNQPQHF. The CDR3 DNA reads TGTGCCAGCAGCGCTGATGGGCAGTGGGTAAATCAGCCCCAGCATTTT. The chain has TRBV11-2 and TRBJ1-5; D is ambiguous. The CDR3 sequence is 16 residues long. Trimming took 5 bases from V and 4 from J, leaving 18 bases between them. Germline assignment: CDR1 SGHAT and CDR2 FQNNGV.

The gene calls are TRBV6-6 and TRBJ2-7; TRBD2 agrees at 7 bases. With 2 bases clipped from V and 6 bases from J, the junction kept 4 bases outside the gene matches. Germline CDR1 reads MNHNY; CDR2 reads SVGAGI (reference sequence). The CDR3 extends over 13 amino acids. CDR3: CASSYRGDTEQYF. In DNA form, the CDR3 reads TGTGCCAGCAGTTACCGGGGGGATACCGAGCAGTACTTC.

This clone was seen a handful of times. J is TRBJ2-7 and V is TRBV4-3; TRBD1 is a possible D gene (5 bases). Germline lookup yields CDR1 LGHNA and CDR2 YSLEER. This CDR3 comprises 16 residues. V was shortened by 0 bases and J by 2 bases, with 14 bases between the two germline ends. The chain's CDR3 is CASSQDRAGLAYEQYF. As DNA, the CDR3 is TGCGCCAGCAGCCAAGATCGAGCAGGGCTAGCCTACGAGCAGTACTTC.

V and J are TRBV2 and TRBJ1-5, with TRBD1 identical over 10 bases. J lost 2 bases, V lost 6 bases, and 10 bases had no gene match. The CDR3 extends over 17 amino acids. The germline V gene has CDR1 SNHLY and CDR2 FYNNEI. The CDR3 DNA reads as TGTGCCAGCAGCGAGATGACAGGGGGCCTTGGCAATCAGCCCCAGCATTTT. Encoded protein: CASSEMTGGLGNQPQHF.

The rearrangement uses TRBV10-1 and TRBJ1-1; TRBD1 is a possible D gene (6 bases). V was pared by 6 bases and J by 8 bases, with 10 bases between. This CDR3 is 11 amino acids long. CDR1 is WNHNN and CDR2 is SYGVQD in the germline V gene (reference sequence). The CDR3 sequence: CASSAGTEAFF. The CDR3 DNA sequence: TGCGCCAGCAGCGCCGGGACAGAAGCTTTCTTT.

V gene TRBV7-9 combines with J gene TRBJ1-5, with D possibly matching TRBD1 (5 bases). The CDR3 runs 15 residues. CDR1 SEHNR and CDR2 FQNEAQ come from the germline V gene (reference sequence). With 1 base removed from V and 3 bases from J, the gap between germline ends came to 10 bases. CDR3 loop: CASSLGRGDNQPQHF. CDR3 in DNA: TGTGCCAGCAGCTTAGGTCGGGGGGACAATCAGCCCCAGCATTTT.

V usage is TRBV7-2 and J usage is TRBJ1-2; 8 bases map to TRBD1. CDR1 is SGHTA and CDR2 is FQGNSA in the germline V gene. V lost 5 bases to trimming and J lost 4 bases; unmatched junction nucleotides: 3. The CDR3 consists of 13 residues. CDR3 in amino acids: CASSQGAGYGYTF. CDR3 nucleotide sequence: TGTGCCAGCAGCCAGGGGGCAGGCTATGGCTACACCTTC.

The chain carries TRBV14 and TRBJ2-3; 8 positions agree with TRBD2. The V and J ends lost 2 bases and 7 bases, in that order; junction bases with no gene match: 11. CDR3 length: 16 residues. CDR1 SGHDN and CDR2 FVKESK come from the germline V gene. CDR3: CASSQWRTSPKHTQYF. The CDR3 coding sequence is TGTGCCAGCAGCCAATGGCGGACTAGCCCCAAACATACGCAGTATTTT.

A few counts support this clone. The chain joins TRBV7-2 to TRBJ2-7, with 7 bases that match TRBD2. This CDR3 spans 14 amino acids. Germline V gives CDR1 SGHTA, CDR2 FQGNSA. Unmatched junction bases numbered 5, after V lost 6 bases and J lost 0 bases. The CDR3 DNA sequence: TGTGCCAGCAGACGGGAGCGGGACTCCTACGAGCAGTACTTC. Amino acid sequence: CASRRERDSYEQYF.

The V gene is TRBV4-1, the J gene TRBJ1-1; D remains unclear. CDR1 and CDR2 (germline): MGHRA, YSYEKL. The CDR3 runs 14 residues. V shed 1 base and J shed 6 bases, with 12 bases lying between them. The CDR3 here is CASSQGYGSPEAFF. The CDR3 DNA sequence: TGCGCCAGCAGCCAAGGGTACGGGTCCCCTGAAGCTTTCTTT.

The CDR3 reads CASSSREDETQYF. The DNA of the CDR3 is TGTGCCAGCAGCTCCCGAGAGGATGAGACCCAGTACTTC. This chain uses TRBV7-9 with TRBJ2-5; D gene uncertain. With 4 bases removed from V and 5 bases from J, the gap between germline ends came to 11 bases. Germline values: CDR1 SEHNR, CDR2 FQNEAQ (reference sequence). The CDR3 contains 13 residues.

The genes are TRBV6-1 and TRBJ1-1; D uncertain. The germline V gene encodes CDR1 MNHNS and CDR2 SASEGT. The CDR3 covers 15 residues. V was trimmed by 5 bases and J by 0 bases, leaving 13 bases between them. This chain's CDR3 is CASSLGINLNTEAFF. The CDR3 nucleotides are TGTGCCAGCAGTCTAGGCATAAACTTGAACACTGAAGCTTTCTTT.

This chain joins TRBV5-1 and TRBJ1-4, with 9 nucleotides matching TRBD1. Germline V CDR1 and CDR2: SGHRS, YFSETQ. J gave up 7 bases and V 0 bases, and 7 bases lay outside the gene matches. The CDR3 totals 16 residues. The CDR3 nucleotides are TGCGCCAGCAGCTTGGCGGGACAGGGACTTCGTGAAAAACTGTTTTTT. Translated, it gives CASSLAGQGLREKLFF.

The count of this clone is one. The chain recombines TRBV7-2 with TRBJ2-7; TRBD1 matches at 7 bases. This CDR3 spans 16 amino acids. With V trimmed by 5 bases and J by 6 bases, 16 bases remained unmatched. Germline V gene sequence: CDR1 SGHTA, CDR2 FQGNSA. This CDR3 is CASSKDRVGGPTEQYF. CDR3 nucleotide sequence: TGTGCCAGCAGCAAAGACAGGGTTGGCGGCCCTACCGAGCAGTACTTC.